Each of the 5 T cell receptor beta chains below was sequenced from the same sample in a study (dated by TCRdb to the mid-2010s). Receptor amplification or capture employed RT-PCR. The run used an Illumina MiSeq. Using fastp trimming at Q25 and MiXCR clonotype assembly, TCRdb reanalyzed the public sequencing data and kept in-frame beta chains. Each record represents a unique CDR3 protein, reported with the most common genes and DNA among its rows. This sample is represented by about 680,000 distinct CDR3 sequences; 14% of them were singletons. 3.6% of the sample is held by the ten biggest clonotypes. The sample comprised memory CD4+ T cells from blood. The receptor source for this set is a female donor in good health, serving as a healthy control.

The rearrangement uses TRBV28 and TRBJ2-1; D unclear. V was shortened by 5 bases and J by 0 bases, with 17 bases between the two germline ends. The CDR3 contains 17 residues. Looked up from germline, CDR1 is MDHEN and CDR2 is SYDVKM. The chain's CDR3 is CASSPNRWGSSYNEQFF. The CDR3 coding sequence is TGTGCCAGCAGTCCAAACCGGTGGGGAAGCTCCTACAATGAGCAGTTCTTC.

The chain carries TRBV6-6 and TRBJ2-1; D is tentatively TRBD1 or TRBD2 (5 bases each). The CDR3 has 13 amino acids. CDR1 and CDR2 (germline): MNHNY, SVGAGI (reference sequence). The V end lost 0 bases, the J end lost 9 bases, and 9 bases lay between the germline ends. The DNA of the CDR3 is TGTGCCAGCAGTTACTCGGGGGATTTTGAGCAGTTCTTC. Translated: CASSYSGDFEQFF.

This clonotype occurred a few times. The chain couples TRBV6-6 to TRBJ1-2; 7 positions match TRBD1. Germline V gene sequence: CDR1 MNHNY, CDR2 SVGAGI (reference sequence). Trimming took 1 base from V and 0 from J; bases not matched to a gene: 5. The length of the CDR3 is 16 residues. The chain's CDR3 is CASSYYTGQTNYGYTF. The CDR3 nucleotides are TGTGCCAGCAGTTACTATACGGGACAGACTAACTATGGCTACACCTTC.

In this sample, this clonotype turned up a few times. This chain links TRBV28 with TRBJ1-2; D perhaps matches TRBD1 (5 bases). Germline CDR1 and CDR2: MDHEN and SYDVKM. The CDR3 totals 12 residues. The V end was cut by 10 bases, the J end by 4 bases, with 13 bases between. As DNA, the CDR3 is TGTGCCACTGGGGCCGCGATCTATGGCTACACCTTC. This encodes CATGAAIYGYTF.

This clonotype was picked up a small number of times. The V call is TRBV4-1, the J call TRBJ1-1, with D possibly being TRBD1 (5 bases). Between the trimmed V and J ends, which lost 1 base and 1 base, there was a span of 16 bases. The CDR3 runs 17 residues. Germline V gene data show CDR1 as MGHRA and CDR2 as YSYEKL. The CDR3 is CASSQVLRRDGNTEAFF. The CDR3 DNA follows: TGCGCCAGCAGCCAAGTTCTTAGGCGGGACGGGAACACTGAAGCTTTCTTT.